The T cell receptor beta chain under discussion was sequenced for a study of CD8 T cell repertoires and HIV-1 epitope variants (dated by TCRdb to 2020 to 2022). Background on the whole study: Twenty-five peptides representing autologous and known Gag and Nef epitope variants were each used to stimulate T cells in separate culture wells. Among the control conditions were a peptide pool of CMV, EBV and flu, the Ebola AY9 epitope serving as a negative control, and a well with no peptide. The epitopes tested were three Gag epitope families plus Nef HW9 and YT9. Using the EasySep Human T Cell Enrichment Kit, T cells were enriched and then co-cultured with an equal number of autologous T cell-negative cells acting as antigen-presenting cells. For roughly 10 days the cultures were kept in IMDM with gentamicin, and on days 3 and 7 half of the media was changed with IL-2, IL-7 and IL-15 added. An aliquot of 1M T cells was set aside as an uncultured baseline condition, separate from the approximately 91 T cell cultures. Running each culture condition in triplicate, except for one peptide done in duplicate, gave a total of roughly 76 T cell cultures. Study-level results and caveats: The assay identified only TCR beta chains and indicated proliferation to antigen, not T cell function or cytokine profile. Nine or ten antigen-specific TCR beta clonotypes were identified, of which five or six appeared to be cross-reactive for autologous or known escape epitope variants. Roughly 5 clonotypes recognized the Nef KF9 family and one clonotype recognized the HW9 family, while no responses were seen to the TAALDMSHF plasma variant.

The EasySep Human CD8+ T Cell Enrichment Kit was used on day 10 to isolate CD8+ T cells from every culture. A remark on this clone: Its binding antigen is unknown. Base qualities are missing; no much larger clone stands one base away.

TCR beta CDR3 regions were sequenced at survey depth on the immunoSEQ platform. The QIAamp DNA micro kit was used to extract genomic DNA from every cultured and uncultured CD8+ T cell population. The authors' analysis ran thus. Any sample with under 5,000 productive reads was excluded, and this exclusion removed about 6% of the 75 cultures stimulated with HIV peptides. Sequences were trimmed to CDR3 by a MANAFEST web app, and nonproductive sequences, CDR3s under 5 amino acids, and sequences not starting with C or ending with F/W were removed. For a clonotype to count as antigen-specific, the clonotype had to expand relative to the no-peptide control in at least 2 of 3 replicates at FDR 0.01, and only within one epitope family. A frequency at least fivefold higher than in wells stimulated with peptides from other epitope families was additionally required for specific clonotypes. The table was pulled from immuneACCESS by TCRdb, which kept in-frame rearrangements only. Such tables lose some clones; where checked, under half of the loss comes from unresolved V genes, and the rest has no known cause. Clone size and V and J calls were adopted from that table, with D and trimming inferred from the DNA. For this sample there are under 6,000 clones; around 65% appear just once. The ten largest make up around two fifths of the sample.

V is cut by 5 bases and J by 4 bases, and the space between the germline ends is 17 bases. The germline V gene specifies MNHNS as CDR1 and SASEGT as CDR2. Spanning cysteine to phenylalanine, the CDR3 consists of 15 amino acids. Only the CDR3 part of the read is kept: 45 bases, read in frame from the first base. What was sequenced was cultured CD8+ T cells derived from PBMCs. The origin of this receptor is a male donor with HIV. Here the chain combines TRBV6-1 and TRBJ1-1, and the D gene may be TRBD1, 5 bases matching. The sequence in DNA is TGTGCCAGCAGTTCCATGGGGACCGGGAGCACTGAAGCTTTCTTT. Protein translation: CASSSMGTGSTEAFF.